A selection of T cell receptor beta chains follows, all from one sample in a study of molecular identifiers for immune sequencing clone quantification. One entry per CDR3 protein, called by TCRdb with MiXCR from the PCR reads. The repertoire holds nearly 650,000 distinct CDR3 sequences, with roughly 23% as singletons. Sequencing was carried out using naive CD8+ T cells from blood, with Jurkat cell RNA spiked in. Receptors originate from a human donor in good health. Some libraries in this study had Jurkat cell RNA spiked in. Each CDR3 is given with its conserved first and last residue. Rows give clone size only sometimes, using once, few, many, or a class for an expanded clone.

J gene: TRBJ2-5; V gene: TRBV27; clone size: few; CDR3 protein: CASRTLAGGSQYF
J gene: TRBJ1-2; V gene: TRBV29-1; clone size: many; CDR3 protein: CSVEAGTAYGYTF
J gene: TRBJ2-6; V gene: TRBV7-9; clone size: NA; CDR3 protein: CASSLGAVLAEPGANVLTF
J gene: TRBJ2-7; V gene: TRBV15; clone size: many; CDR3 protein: CATSRDEASGPRYEQYF
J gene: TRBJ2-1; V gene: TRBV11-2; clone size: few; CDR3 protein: CASSRSGGGVYNEQFF
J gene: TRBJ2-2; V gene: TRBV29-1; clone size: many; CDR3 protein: CSVFGRGTGELFF
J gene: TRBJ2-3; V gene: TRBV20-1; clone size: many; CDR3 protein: CSARSITSGREGRSTDTQYF
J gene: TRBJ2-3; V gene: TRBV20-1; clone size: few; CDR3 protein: CSARDLLAGLTDTQYF
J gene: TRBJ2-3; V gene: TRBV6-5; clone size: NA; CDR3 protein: CASSYIVGGVTDTQYF
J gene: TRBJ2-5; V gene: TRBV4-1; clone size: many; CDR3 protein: CASSPRVTQETQYF
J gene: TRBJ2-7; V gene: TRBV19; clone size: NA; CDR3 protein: CASSIPGYEQYF
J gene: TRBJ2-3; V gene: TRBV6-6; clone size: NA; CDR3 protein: CASSEIWGADTQYF
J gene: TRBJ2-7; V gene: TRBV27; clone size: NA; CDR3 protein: CASRHTGGPPEQYF
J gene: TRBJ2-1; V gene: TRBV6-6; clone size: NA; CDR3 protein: CASSISGDYNEQFF
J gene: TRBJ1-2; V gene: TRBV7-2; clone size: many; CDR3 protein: CASSLDIPVGRAYGYTF
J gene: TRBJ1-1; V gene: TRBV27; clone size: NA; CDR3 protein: CASSLGWGYTEAFF
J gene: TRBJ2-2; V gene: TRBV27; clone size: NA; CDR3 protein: CASSPIAFFTGELFF
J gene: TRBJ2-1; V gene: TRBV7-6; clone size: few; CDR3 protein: CASSLGTGLTEQFF
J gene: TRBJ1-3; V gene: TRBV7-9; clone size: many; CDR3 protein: CASSLPRSHGNTIYF
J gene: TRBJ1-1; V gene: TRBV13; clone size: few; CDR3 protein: CASSGDVRNTEAFF
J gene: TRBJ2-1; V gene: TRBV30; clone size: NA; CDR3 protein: CAWRAKYNEQFF
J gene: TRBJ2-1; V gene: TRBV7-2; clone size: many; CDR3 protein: CASSWGLAGVYNEQFF
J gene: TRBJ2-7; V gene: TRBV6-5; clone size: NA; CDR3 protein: CATADRAEYEQYF
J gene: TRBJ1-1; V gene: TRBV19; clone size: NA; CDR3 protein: CASNIGPSDPLEAFF
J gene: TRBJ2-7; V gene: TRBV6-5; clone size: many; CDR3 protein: CASSMGLANLYEQYF
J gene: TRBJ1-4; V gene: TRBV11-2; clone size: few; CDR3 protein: CASSQRQRLNEKLFF
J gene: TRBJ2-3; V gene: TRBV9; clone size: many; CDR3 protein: CASSVGTSGTDTQYF
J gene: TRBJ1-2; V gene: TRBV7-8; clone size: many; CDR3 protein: CASSDGGVPRGYTF
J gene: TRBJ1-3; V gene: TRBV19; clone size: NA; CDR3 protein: CASSIAASSGNTIYF
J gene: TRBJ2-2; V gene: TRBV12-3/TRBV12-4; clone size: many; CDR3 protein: CASSFSGTGELFF
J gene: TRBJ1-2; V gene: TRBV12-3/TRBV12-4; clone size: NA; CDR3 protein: CASSIGQGRANYGYTF
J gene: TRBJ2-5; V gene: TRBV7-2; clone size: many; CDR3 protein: CASIPLHSGSPPRETQYF
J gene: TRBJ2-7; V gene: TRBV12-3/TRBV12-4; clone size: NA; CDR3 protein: CASSDGQDYEQYF
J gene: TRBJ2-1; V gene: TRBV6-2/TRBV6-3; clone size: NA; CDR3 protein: CAAALAGYNEQFF
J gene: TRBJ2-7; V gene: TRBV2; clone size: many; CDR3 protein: CASSDSGGMGLELF
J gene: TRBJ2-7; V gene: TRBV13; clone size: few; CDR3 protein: CASSSRRTGTYEQYF
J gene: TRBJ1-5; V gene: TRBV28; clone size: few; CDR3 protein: CASSLQVGGTGEQPQHF
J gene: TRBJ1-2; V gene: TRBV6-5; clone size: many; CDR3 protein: CASSYSIGGLVCGYTF
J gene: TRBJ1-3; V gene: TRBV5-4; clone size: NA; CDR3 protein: CASSLENTIYF
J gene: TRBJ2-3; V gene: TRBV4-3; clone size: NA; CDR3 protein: CASSQDTSGTDTQYF
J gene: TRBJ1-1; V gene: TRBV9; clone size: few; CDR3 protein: CASSVDGVGTEAFF
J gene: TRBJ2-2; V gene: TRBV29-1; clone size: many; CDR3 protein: CSVEGTSLRGTGELFF
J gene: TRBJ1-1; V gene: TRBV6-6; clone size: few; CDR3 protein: CASSYVASGNEAFF
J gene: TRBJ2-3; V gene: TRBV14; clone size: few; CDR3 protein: CASSQDPGLAGTQADTQYF
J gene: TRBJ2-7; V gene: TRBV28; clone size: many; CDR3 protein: CASSLRGGAYEQYF
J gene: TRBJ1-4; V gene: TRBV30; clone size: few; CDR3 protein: CAWSVTGGAFEKLFF